The table lists the clone carrying this T cell receptor beta chain with a few counts. What it binds is not known. Trimming took 2 bases from V and 8 from J, leaving 9 bases between them. Germline V gene sequence: CDR1 SGHRS, CDR2 YFSETQ. The CDR3 runs to 12 residues. This sample was taken from a study of cytomegalovirus exposure and HLA in healthy donors. PCR involved 60 Vbeta and 13 Jbeta primers. Using immunoSEQ multiplex PCR, the repertoire was profiled, and TCRdb retains in-frame clones only, with some absent. The sample gives around 140,000 clones, 70% to 85% of which show up once; roughly 9.7% is in the top ten. Study results and limitations: Across all donors, roughly uniform sequencing depth was an assumption of the presence/absence analyses. Cytomegalovirus-associated TCR beta chains were listed, numbering 150 to 200.

The sequence was obtained from a woman between 55 and 75 years old in good health and CMV-seropositive. The sequencing sample was made of PBMCs. The chain carries TRBV5-1 and TRBJ2-3, with D possibly matching TRBD2 (6 bases). The CDR3 DNA sequence: TGCGCCAGCAGCTTAGAGCGGGCTACGCAGTATTTT. Protein: CASSLERATQYF.